The T cell receptor beta chain under discussion was sequenced for a study of chemoradiotherapy in HPV16-positive cancers (dated by TCRdb to between 2021 and 2024). For the study in its entirety: Candidate HPV-specific T-cell clones and common TCR motifs were defined through functional T-cell assays on cells from a couple of HPV16-positive patients. The study asked whether T-cell immunity to the HPV oncoproteins E6 and E7 changes during chemoradiotherapy and whether this immunity affects survival. The candidate HPV-specific TCRs and motifs were then tracked in TCR repertoires from under 100 patients with HPV-related cancers. What the work shows at the level of the full study, not this receptor alone: The functional definition of HPV-specific T cells was derived from only two HPV16-positive patients, and the survival association was reported for HPV16-positive patients. Among HPV16-positive patients, expansion of HPV-responsive T cells during chemoradiotherapy was associated with better recurrence-free survival. Expansion of candidate HPV-specific clones and E7-related TCR motifs was observed in the tumor microenvironment during treatment, whereas no such expansion was observed for non-HPV-specific T cells.

The CDR3 runs 12 residues from the cysteine to the phenylalanine. Left in the record is the CDR3 DNA by itself, 36 bases read in frame from the first base. Trimming costs V 5 bases and J 5 bases, and their ends lie 10 bases apart. The germline V gene specifies MNHEY as CDR1 and SVGAGI as CDR2. To note about this clone: Its antigen is still unknown. No much larger clone exists at a distance of one base, and base qualities are not known.

Because repertoires were sampled repeatedly during chemoradiotherapy, clonal expansion in the tumor microenvironment could be followed. Receptors were amplified or captured by the immunoSEQ multiplex PCR assay. Sourced from immuneACCESS, this table was stored by TCRdb with only in-frame sequences that have V and J called. A share of the clones is absent; for the studies checked, an unresolved V gene accounts for under half, and the remainder has no known explanation. The sample table shows around 30,000 clones, and around 93% are seen once. Roughly a fifth of the sample belongs to the ten largest clones.

The sequence is built from TRBV6-5 and TRBJ2-7, with the D gene uncertain. The TCR originated in a human donor with HPV-associated anogenital cancer. The specimen was blood, collected from a patient who underwent chemoradiotherapy. CDR3 region: CASSGLGHEQYF. The DNA sequence follows: TGTGCCAGCAGTGGTTTAGGGCACGAGCAGTACTTC.